A single sample is the source of the 31 T cell receptor beta chains below, sequenced in a study of blood T cell repertoires in COVID-19 (dated by TCRdb to about 2020). The library came from the immunoSEQ multiplex PCR assay. What TCRdb holds here is the immuneACCESS table cut down to in-frame rearrangements. Part of the clones is not present; checked against another copy, under half of the missing clones reflect an unresolved V gene, and the others are unexplained. For this sample the table gives nearly 250,000 clones, of which more than 70% were detected only once. Over 5.5% of the sample goes to the ten largest clones. Sequenced: peripheral blood. These receptors originate from a woman older than 75 with COVID-19, enrolled during active disease.

This clone was picked up one time. The rearrangement links TRBV14 to TRBJ1-6, with D perhaps TRBD1 (5 bases). Trimming left V 4 bases short and J 9 bases short, with 13 bases between. The CDR3 is made up of 14 amino acids. Germline CDR1 SGHDN, CDR2 FVKESK. The DNA of the CDR3 is TGTGCCAGCAGCCCGGTTTGGGGGGGTTCACCCCTCCACTTT. Encoded protein: CASSPVWGGSPLHF.

J is TRBJ1-3 and V is TRBV1; no check of the table's D call, TRBD1, against the DNA was made. TRBV1 is listed as a pseudogene. This CDR3 is built from 19 residues. CDR3 residues: CTSRNGQGLYTSSGNTIYF. In DNA form, the CDR3 reads TGCACCAGCAGAAACGGACAGGGGCTGTACACGAGCTCTGGAAACACCATATATTTT.

The chain links TRBV6-5 to TRBJ1-2; TRBD1 aligns across 8 bases. The CDR3 length is 15 residues. After removal of 8 bases from V and 4 bases from J, the junction contained 12 bases not matched to a gene. Germline lookup yields CDR1 MNHEY and CDR2 SVGAGI. CDR3 sequence: CASGVPGGAIYGYTF. CDR3 bases: TGTGCCAGCGGAGTTCCAGGGGGCGCGATCTATGGCTACACCTTC.

The chain links TRBV28 to TRBJ1-2; D perhaps matches TRBD1 (5 bases). The germline V and J ends were trimmed by 6 bases and 2 bases, with 13 bases remaining between them. This CDR3 has 14 residues. CDR1 and CDR2 (germline): MDHEN, SYDVKM. DNA of the CDR3: TGTGCCAGCAGCCCGCTCCAGGGAAACTATGGCTACACCTTC. Amino acids: CASSPLQGNYGYTF.

The CDR3 reads CASSLAGGGYEQYV. The DNA for the CDR3 is TGCGCCAGCAGCTTGGCCGGAGGCGGCTACGAGCAGTACGTC. The rearrangement joins TRBV5-1 to TRBJ2-7, with D possibly TRBD2 on 5 matching bases. V was clipped by 0 bases and J by 3 bases, with 10 bases between them. The CDR3 covers 14 residues. CDR1 SGHRS and CDR2 YFSETQ come from the germline V gene.

The rearrangement links TRBV11-2 to TRBJ2-2, with 11 bases lining up with TRBD1. CDR1 SGHAT and CDR2 FQNNGV come from the germline V gene. The J segment lost 1 base and the V segment lost 1 base, leaving 5 bases of the junction unmatched. The CDR3 runs to 18 residues. The CDR3 here is CASSLGTGGSRNTGELFF. The CDR3 DNA follows: TGTGCCAGCAGCTTAGGGACAGGGGGCTCCAGGAACACCGGGGAGCTGTTTTTT.

The gene calls are TRBV11-1 and TRBJ1-2; the D is unclear. The germline V and J ends were trimmed by 4 bases and 4 bases, with 16 bases remaining between them. The CDR3 consists of 15 residues. Germline values: CDR1 SGHAT, CDR2 FQDESV (reference sequence). The CDR3 sequence: CASSWGDTGSYGYTF. The DNA for the CDR3 is TGTGCCAGCAGCTGGGGTGATACGGGGAGCTATGGCTACACCTTC.

This clone was seen only a few times. The chain couples TRBV6-5 to TRBJ2-3; D is ambiguous. The CDR3 totals 11 residues. V shed 6 bases and J shed 6 bases, with 7 bases lying between them. The germline V gene encodes CDR1 MNHEY and CDR2 SVGAGI. The CDR3 nucleotides read TGTGCCAGCAGGGCCCACGATACGCAGTATTTT. This translates into CASRAHDTQYF.

This chain uses TRBV7-2 with TRBJ2-2, with D possibly being TRBD1 (5 bases). Germline lookup yields CDR1 SGHTA and CDR2 FQGNSA. The V end lost 4 bases, the J end lost 5 bases, and 8 bases lay between the germline ends. The CDR3 spans 13 residues. The CDR3 reads CASSSRQTGELFF. The CDR3 bases are TGTGCCAGCAGCTCTAGACAGACCGGGGAGCTGTTTTTT.

The V call is TRBV6-2 or TRBV6-3, the J call TRBJ1-5; TRBD1 might be the D (5 bases). This CDR3 is 16 amino acids long. Germline assignment: CDR1 MNHEY and CDR2 SVGEGT. The ends were cut back, 2 bases at V and 2 bases at J, with 13 bases in the middle. The CDR3 nucleotides are TGTGCCAGCAGTTACGCAGGGAACGCTGGCAATCAGCCCCAGCATTTT. This encodes CASSYAGNAGNQPQHF.

This chain links TRBV28 with TRBJ1-5, with TRBD1 identical over 11 bases. J gave up 6 bases and V 6 bases, and 4 bases lay outside the gene matches. The CDR3 has 14 amino acids. Germline loops: CDR1 MDHEN, CDR2 SYDVKM. The CDR3 DNA reads TGTGCCAGCAGGGGCGGGACAGGGGGTCAGCCCCAGCATTTT. This encodes CASRGGTGGQPQHF.

V is TRBV18 and J is TRBJ1-1; D may be TRBD1 (5 bases). Germline assignment: CDR1 KGHSH and CDR2 LQKENI. This CDR3 is built from 15 residues. Trimming cost V 2 bases and J 11 bases, with 21 bases left between them. The CDR3 is CASSPTGLTGQEAFF. CDR3 DNA sequence: TGTGCCAGCTCACCAACGGGACTCACCGGGCAGGAGGCTTTCTTT.

The V call is TRBV6-4, the J call TRBJ2-1, with 9 bases lining up with TRBD2. CDR3 length: 14 amino acids. The V segment lost 10 bases and the J segment 3 bases; nucleotides outside the gene matches: 7. Germline-derived CDR1 and CDR2 are MRHNA and SNTAGT. CDR3: CATRASGVYNEQFF. CDR3 nucleotide sequence: TGTGCCACCCGTGCTAGCGGGGTCTACAATGAGCAGTTCTTC.

The chain joins TRBV30 to TRBJ1-1, with D uncertain. CDR1 is GTSNPN and CDR2 is SVGIG in the germline V gene (reference sequence). V lost 2 bases and J 6 bases, leaving 10 bases between the germline ends. This CDR3 has 12 residues. The CDR3: CAWSQASPEAFF. The CDR3, as DNA: TGTGCCTGGAGTCAGGCCTCCCCTGAAGCTTTCTTT.

This chain joins TRBV11-3 and TRBJ2-3; maybe TRBD2 (7 bases). The CDR3 sequence is 18 residues long. Germline V lookup: CDR1 SGHNT, CDR2 YENEEA. V lost 5 bases to trimming and J lost 1 base, with 22 bases between them. CDR3 nucleotides: TGTGCCAGCAGCACCCTTAAGGGGGGGGCGCCTGGCACAGATACGCAGTATTTT. It specifies CASSTLKGGAPGTDTQYF.

The genes are TRBV9 and TRBJ1-1; tentative D call: TRBD1 (5 bases). The germline V gene encodes CDR1 SGDLS and CDR2 YYNGEE. V was shortened by 0 bases and J by 1 base, with 13 bases between the two germline ends. The CDR3 length is 16 residues. The CDR3 loop is CASSVAPTVQNTEAFF. The CDR3 bases are TGTGCCAGCAGCGTAGCTCCGACAGTACAGAACACTGAAGCTTTCTTT.

V gene TRBV6-2 or TRBV6-3 combines with J gene TRBJ2-7; 14 bases are shared with TRBD2. Germline assignment: CDR1 MNHEY and CDR2 SVGEGT. V lost 2 bases and J lost 5; bases outside the gene matches: 2. The CDR3 is 15 amino acids. The CDR3 region is CASSYGGLAGDEQYF. The CDR3 bases are TGTGCCAGCAGTTACGGGGGACTAGCGGGGGACGAGCAGTACTTC.

The chain carries TRBV11-2 and TRBJ2-5; TRBD2 matches 9 bases. Germline lookup yields CDR1 SGHAT and CDR2 FQNNGV. The CDR3 sequence is 16 residues long. The J segment lost 1 base and the V segment lost 4 bases, leaving 7 bases of the junction unmatched. CDR3 in amino acids: CASSSRGGGAQETQYF. As DNA, the CDR3 is TGTGCCAGCAGCTCCCGAGGCGGGGGGGCCCAAGAGACCCAGTACTTC.

This chain's CDR3 is CASTQWADSSSGNTIYF. CDR3 bases: TGTGCCAGCACCCAATGGGCAGATTCTTCCTCTGGAAACACCATATATTTT. This rearrangement joins TRBV11-2 to TRBJ1-3, with D hard to call. V lost 7 bases to trimming and J lost 0 bases, with 19 bases between them. The V gene's germline CDR1 is SGHAT and CDR2 FQNNGV. The CDR3 loop spans 17 amino acids.

Here the CDR3 DNA reads TGTGCCAGCATCGGGGGTACCACAGATACGCAGTATTTT. Its protein is CASIGGTTDTQYF. The chain couples TRBV2 to TRBJ2-3; weak D call: TRBD2 (6 bases). Germline CDR1 is SNHLY and CDR2 is FYNNEI. The CDR3 totals 13 residues. V was pared by 7 bases and J by 2 bases, with 10 bases between. The whole variable domain, remainder taken from reference TRBV2 and TRBJ2-3, is EPEVTQTPSHQVTQMGQEVILRCVPISNHLYFYWYRQILGQKVEFLVSFYNNEISEKSEIFDDQFSVERPDGSNFTLKIRSTKLEDSAMYFCASIGGTTDTQYFGPGTRLTVL.

Concerning this clone: This sample also contains other DNA sequences that code for the same CDR3. The chain joins TRBV19 to TRBJ1-1; D is undetermined. The germline gives CDR1 LNHDA, CDR2 SQIVND (reference sequence). The CDR3 has 12 residues. Trimming took off 4 bases at V and 0 bases at J, with 3 bases between the two ends. CDR3 nucleotide sequence: TGTGCCAGTAGTAGAGTGAACACTGAAGCTTTCTTT. This codes for CASSRVNTEAFF. The complete variable domain, with remaining parts taken from reference TRBV19 and TRBJ1-1, reads DGGITQSPKYLFRKEGQNVTLSCEQNLNHDAMYWYRQDPGQGLRLIYYSQIVNDFQKGDIAEGYSVSREKKESFPLTVTSAQKNPTAFYLCASSRVNTEAFFGQGTRLTVV.

The chain uses TRBV7-2 and TRBJ1-5; weak D call: TRBD1 (5 bases). Looked up from germline, CDR1 is SGHTA and CDR2 is FQGNSA. The length of the CDR3 is 14 residues. V lost 5 bases to trimming and J lost 1 base, with 9 bases between them. The CDR3: CASSRGRSNQPQHF. Written as DNA, the CDR3 is TGTGCCAGCAGCCGGGGGAGAAGCAATCAGCCCCAGCATTTT.

The V call is TRBV7-9, the J call TRBJ2-4, with D unclear. The V gene's germline CDR1 is SEHNR and CDR2 FQNEAQ (reference sequence). The CDR3 runs to 18 residues. Trimming shortened V by 2 bases and J by 0 bases, and 17 bases separated the two germline ends. CDR3 sequence (DNA): TGTGCCAGCAGCTTAATGTCGTCAGGCGACCTAGCCAAAAACATTCAGTACTTC. Its translation: CASSLMSSGDLAKNIQYF.

The J gene is TRBJ2-7, the V gene TRBV5-6, with TRBD2 matching over 8 bases. CDR3 length equals 14 residues. Germline V gives CDR1 SGHDT, CDR2 YYEEEE. Losses at the gene ends were 0 bases for V and 5 bases for J; bases not matched to a gene: 4. In DNA, the CDR3 is TGTGCCAGCAGCTTGGGACTAGCGACCCACGAGCAGTACGTC. Its translation is CASSLGLATHEQYV.

This chain links TRBV5-5 with TRBJ1-2; no firm D call. CDR1 and CDR2 (germline): SGHKS, YYEKEE (reference sequence). The V and J ends lost 2 bases and 0 bases respectively, with 11 bases between them. CDR3 length equals 15 residues. CDR3 coding DNA: TGTGCCAGCAGCTTTCTCTACGGAGCTAACTATGGCTACACCTTC. Its translation is CASSFLYGANYGYTF. Complete variable domain (other parts from reference TRBV5-5 and TRBJ1-2): DAGVTQSPTHLIKTRGQQVTLRCSPISGHKSVSWYQQVLGQGPQFIFQYYEKEERGRGNFPDRFSARQFPNYSSELNVNALLLGDSALYLCASSFLYGANYGYTFGSGTRLTVV.

This chain joins TRBV28 and TRBJ2-3; TRBD1 aligns across 7 bases. The CDR3 spans 13 residues. V lost 7 bases to trimming and J lost 3 bases; unmatched junction nucleotides: 4. Germline V gene sequence: CDR1 MDHEN, CDR2 SYDVKM. CDR3 sequence reads: CASTDRATDTQYF. CDR3 coding DNA: TGTGCCAGCACTGACAGGGCGACAGATACGCAGTATTTT.

This chain joins TRBV15 and TRBJ1-5; D not resolved. V was pared by 1 base and J by 7 bases, with 11 bases between. Germline CDR1 reads LNHNV; CDR2 reads YYDKDF (reference sequence). The CDR3 sequence is 14 residues long. The CDR3 spells CATSRGGGGQPQHF. The CDR3 DNA follows: TGTGCCACCAGCAGAGGGGGAGGTGGCCAGCCCCAGCATTTT.

This clone appeared a single time. The chain couples TRBV29-1 to TRBJ1-1, with 9 bases that match TRBD1. This CDR3 has 14 residues. Germline V lookup: CDR1 SQVTM, CDR2 ANQGSEA. V dropped 7 bases and J dropped 4; count of bases not matched to a gene: 10. The DNA of the CDR3 is TGCAGCGCTCCAAACAGGGGGCTGGGCACTGAAGCTTTCTTT. Protein sequence: CSAPNRGLGTEAFF.

This chain uses TRBV7-6 with TRBJ2-5; 7 nucleotides line up with TRBD1. Trimming cost V 5 bases and J 1 base; bases outside gene matches: 4. The CDR3 extends over 14 amino acids. CDR1 and CDR2 from the germline V gene are SGHVS and FNYEAQ. CDR3 loop: CASSHGTAQETQYF. Here the CDR3 DNA reads TGTGCCAGCAGCCACGGGACAGCCCAAGAGACCCAGTACTTC.

The chain combines TRBV19 with TRBJ2-6, with D unresolved. CDR1 and CDR2 (germline): LNHDA, SQIVND (reference sequence). CDR3 length: 17 residues. The V and J ends lost 3 bases and 0 bases respectively, with 12 bases between them. The CDR3 nucleotides read TGTGCCAGTAGTATGCGCGTCACAGTCTCTGGGGCCAACGTCCTGACTTTC. It translates to CASSMRVTVSGANVLTF. Together with reference TRBV19 and TRBJ2-6, the CDR3 gives the full variable domain: DGGITQSPKYLFRKEGQNVTLSCEQNLNHDAMYWYRQDPGQGLRLIYYSQIVNDFQKGDIAEGYSVSREKKESFPLTVTSAQKNPTAFYLCASSMRVTVSGANVLTFGAGSRLTVL.

The chain links TRBV19 to TRBJ2-3; D unresolved. The CDR3 is 13 amino acids. In germline, CDR1 is LNHDA, CDR2 SQIVND (reference sequence). Trimming left V 7 bases short and J 1 base short, with 9 bases between. The CDR3, as DNA: TGTGCCAGTAAAGAGCTGGGCACAGATACGCAGTATTTT. Translation: CASKELGTDTQYF.